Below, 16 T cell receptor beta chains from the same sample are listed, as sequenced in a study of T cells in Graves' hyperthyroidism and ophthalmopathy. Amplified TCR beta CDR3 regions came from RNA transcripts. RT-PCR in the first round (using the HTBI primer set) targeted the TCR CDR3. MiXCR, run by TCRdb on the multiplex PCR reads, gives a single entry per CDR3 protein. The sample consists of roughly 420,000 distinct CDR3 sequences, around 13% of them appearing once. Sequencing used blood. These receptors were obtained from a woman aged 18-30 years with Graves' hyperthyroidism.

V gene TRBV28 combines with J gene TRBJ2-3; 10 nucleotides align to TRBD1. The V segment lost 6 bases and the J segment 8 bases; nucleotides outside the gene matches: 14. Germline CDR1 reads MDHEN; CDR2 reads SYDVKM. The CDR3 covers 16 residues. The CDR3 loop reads CASSMGTGAFSGTQYF. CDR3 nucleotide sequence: TGTGCCAGCAGCATGGGGACAGGGGCGTTTTCGGGTACGCAGTATTTT.

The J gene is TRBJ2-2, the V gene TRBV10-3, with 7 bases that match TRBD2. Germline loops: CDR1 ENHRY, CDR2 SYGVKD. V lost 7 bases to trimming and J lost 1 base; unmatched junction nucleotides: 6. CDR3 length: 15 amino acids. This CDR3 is CAINTGGLNTGELFF. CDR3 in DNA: TGTGCCATCAATACGGGAGGCCTGAACACCGGGGAGCTGTTTTTT.

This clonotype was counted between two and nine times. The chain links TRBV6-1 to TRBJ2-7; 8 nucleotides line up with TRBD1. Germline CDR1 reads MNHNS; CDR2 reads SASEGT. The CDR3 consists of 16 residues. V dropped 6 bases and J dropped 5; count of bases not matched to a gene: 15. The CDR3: CASSVSVGQGGNEQYF. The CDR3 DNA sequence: TGTGCCAGCAGCGTATCAGTCGGACAGGGAGGCAACGAGCAGTACTTC.

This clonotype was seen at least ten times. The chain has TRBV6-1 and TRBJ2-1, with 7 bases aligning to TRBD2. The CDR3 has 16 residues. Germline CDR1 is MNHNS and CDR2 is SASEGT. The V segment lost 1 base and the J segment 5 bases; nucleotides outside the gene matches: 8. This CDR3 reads CASSEVWGGFNNEQFF. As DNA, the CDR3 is TGTGCCAGCAGTGAAGTATGGGGGGGGTTCAACAATGAGCAGTTCTTC.

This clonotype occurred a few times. CDR3 sequence reads: CASAPGRPTDTQYF. CDR3 DNA sequence: TGTGCCAGCGCGCCGGGAAGACCCACAGATACGCAGTATTTT. This rearrangement joins TRBV11-2 to TRBJ2-3; possibly TRBD2 for D (5 bases). Germline CDR1 and CDR2: SGHAT and FQNNGV. V was trimmed by 8 bases and J by 2 bases, leaving 14 bases between them. The CDR3 loop spans 14 amino acids.

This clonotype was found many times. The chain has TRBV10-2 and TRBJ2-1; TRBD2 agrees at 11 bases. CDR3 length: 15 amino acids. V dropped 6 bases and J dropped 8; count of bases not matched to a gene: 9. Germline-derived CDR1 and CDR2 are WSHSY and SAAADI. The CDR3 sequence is CASRELAGVSHEQFF. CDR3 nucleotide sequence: TGCGCCAGCAGGGAACTAGCGGGAGTTTCCCATGAGCAGTTCTTC.

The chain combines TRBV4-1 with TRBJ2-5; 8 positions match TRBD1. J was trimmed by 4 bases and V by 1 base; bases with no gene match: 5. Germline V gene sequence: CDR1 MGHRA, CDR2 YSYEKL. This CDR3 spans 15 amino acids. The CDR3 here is CASSQGRGLRETQYF. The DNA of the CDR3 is TGCGCCAGCAGCCAAGGCAGGGGGCTCCGAGAGACCCAGTACTTC.

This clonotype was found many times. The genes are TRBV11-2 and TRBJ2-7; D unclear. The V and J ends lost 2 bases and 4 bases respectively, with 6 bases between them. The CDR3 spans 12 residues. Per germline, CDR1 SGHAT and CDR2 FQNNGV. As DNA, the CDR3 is TGTGCCAGCAGCTTAAACGGTTACGAGCAGTACTTC. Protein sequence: CASSLNGYEQYF.

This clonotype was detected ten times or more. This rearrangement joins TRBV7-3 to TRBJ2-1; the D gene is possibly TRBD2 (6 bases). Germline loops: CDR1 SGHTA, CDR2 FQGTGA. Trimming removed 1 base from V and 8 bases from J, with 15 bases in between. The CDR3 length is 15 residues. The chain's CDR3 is CASSLNQGGYHEQFF. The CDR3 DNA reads TGTGCCAGCAGCTTAAACCAGGGAGGTTACCATGAGCAGTTCTTC.

CDR3: CASSPDRVETEAFF. CDR3 coding DNA: TGCGCCAGCAGCCCGGACAGGGTAGAAACTGAAGCTTTCTTT. This rearrangement joins TRBV5-1 to TRBJ1-1; 8 bases map to TRBD1. V gave up 4 bases and J gave up 5 bases; unmatched junction bases: 7. The CDR3 sequence is 14 residues long. Germline lookup yields CDR1 SGHRS and CDR2 YFSETQ.

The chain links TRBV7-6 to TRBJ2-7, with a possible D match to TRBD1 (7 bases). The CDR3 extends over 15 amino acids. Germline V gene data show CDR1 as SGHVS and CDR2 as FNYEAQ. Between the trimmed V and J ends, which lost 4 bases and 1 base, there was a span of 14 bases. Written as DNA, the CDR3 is TGTGCCAGCAGCTCTTCAGGGGGGTATTCCTACGAGCAGTACTTC. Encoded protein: CASSSSGGYSYEQYF.

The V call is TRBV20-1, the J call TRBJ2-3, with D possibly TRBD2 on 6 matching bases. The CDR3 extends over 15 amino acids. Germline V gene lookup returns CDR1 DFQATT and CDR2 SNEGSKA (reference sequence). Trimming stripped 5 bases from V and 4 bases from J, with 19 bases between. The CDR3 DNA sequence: TGCAGTGCTCCAAACAGGCGGGAAGGGTCAGATACGCAGTATTTT. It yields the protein CSAPNRREGSDTQYF.

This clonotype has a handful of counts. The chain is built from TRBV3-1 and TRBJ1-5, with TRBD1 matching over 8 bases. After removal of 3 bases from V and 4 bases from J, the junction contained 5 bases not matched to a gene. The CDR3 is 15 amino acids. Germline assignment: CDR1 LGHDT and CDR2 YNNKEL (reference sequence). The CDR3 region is CASSQDRDLNQPQHF. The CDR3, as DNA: TGTGCCAGCAGCCAGGACAGGGACCTTAATCAGCCCCAGCATTTT.

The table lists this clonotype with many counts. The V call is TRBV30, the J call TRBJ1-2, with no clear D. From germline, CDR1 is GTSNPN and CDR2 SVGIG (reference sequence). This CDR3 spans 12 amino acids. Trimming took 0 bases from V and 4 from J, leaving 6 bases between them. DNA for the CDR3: TGTGCCTGGAGTGTAGGACTCTATGGCTACACCTTC. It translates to CAWSVGLYGYTF. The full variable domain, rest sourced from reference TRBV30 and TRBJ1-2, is SQTIHQWPATLVQPVGSPLSLECTVEGTSNPNLYWYRQAAGRGLQLLFYSVGIGQISSEVPQNLSASRPQDRQFILSSKKLLLSDSGFYLCAWSVGLYGYTFGSGTRLTVV.

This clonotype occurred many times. CDR3 DNA sequence: TGTGCCATCAGTGGGACTGGGGAAAAACTGTTTTTT. Protein product: CAISGTGEKLFF. J is TRBJ1-4 and V is TRBV10-3; no firm D call. Germline V gene sequence: CDR1 ENHRY, CDR2 SYGVKD. The CDR3 is made up of 12 amino acids. Trimming shortened V by 4 bases and J by 8 bases, and 8 bases separated the two germline ends.

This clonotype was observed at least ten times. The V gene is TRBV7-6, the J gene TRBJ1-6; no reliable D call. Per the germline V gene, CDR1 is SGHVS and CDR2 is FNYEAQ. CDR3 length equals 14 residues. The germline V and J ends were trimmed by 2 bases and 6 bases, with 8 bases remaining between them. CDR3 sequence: CASSLRQSNSPLHF. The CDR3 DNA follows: TGTGCCAGCAGCTTAAGGCAGTCTAATTCACCCCTCCACTTT. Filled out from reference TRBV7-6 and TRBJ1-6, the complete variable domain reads GAGVSQSPRYKVTKRGQDVALRCDPISGHVSLYWYRQALGQGPEFLTYFNYEAQQDKSGLPNDRFSAERPEGSISTLTIQRTEQRDSAMYRCASSLRQSNSPLHFGNGTRLTVT.